The 29 T cell receptor beta chains below come from one sample, sequenced in a study of CD8 T cells in Susac syndrome. When the RNA was reverse transcribed, random hexamers were used with an input of roughly 0.5 to 1 ug. One entry per CDR3 protein results from TCRdb running MiXCR on the immunoSEQ multiplex PCR reads. In the table there are around 150,000 distinct CDR3 sequences, about 93% of which are singletons. The sequencing sample was made of CD8+ T cells from PBMCs. The receptors originated from a human donor in good health.

The rearrangement links TRBV27 to TRBJ2-1; a possible D gene is TRBD2 (7 bases). This CDR3 has 16 amino acids. Trimming stripped 1 base from V and 5 bases from J, with 15 bases between. Germline CDR1 MNHEY, CDR2 SMNVEV (reference sequence). CDR3 coding DNA: TGTGCCAGCAGTTTATTAAGCGGAGGGGGGGACAATGAGCAGTTCTTC. It specifies CASSLLSGGGDNEQFF.

V usage is TRBV6-2 or TRBV6-3 and J usage is TRBJ1-1; TRBD1 matches at 8 bases. Looked up from germline, CDR1 is MNHEY and CDR2 is SVGEGT. CDR3 size: 12 residues. The V and J ends lost 11 bases and 1 base, in that order; junction bases with no gene match: 3. The CDR3 coding sequence is TGTGCCGCAGGGACAGGGAACACTGAAGCTTTCTTT. Its translation: CAAGTGNTEAFF.

In this sample, this clonotype turned up a few times. The chain combines TRBV29-1 with TRBJ2-3, with 8 bases that match TRBD1. This CDR3 spans 15 amino acids. V shed 4 bases and J 3 bases; nucleotides not matched to a gene: 9. Germline V gives CDR1 SQVTM, CDR2 ANQGSEA. CDR3 in amino acids: CSVGATGAFTDTQYF. The CDR3, as DNA: TGCAGCGTTGGGGCGACAGGGGCTTTTACAGATACGCAGTATTTT.

The chain couples TRBV7-9 to TRBJ2-5; 8 bases are a match to TRBD1. Losses at the gene ends were 4 bases for V and 5 bases for J; bases not matched to a gene: 6. Per the germline V gene, CDR1 is SEHNR and CDR2 is FQNEAQ (reference sequence). The CDR3 extends over 14 amino acids. CDR3 nucleotides: TGTGCCAGCAGCTGGGCAGGGGGCCCGGAGACCCAGTACTTC. Translation gives CASSWAGGPETQYF.

This chain connects TRBV29-1 to TRBJ2-1; 15 bases are shared with TRBD2. The CDR3 sequence is 15 residues long. Germline V gene sequence: CDR1 SQVTM, CDR2 ANQGSEA. Trimming removed 3 bases from V and 7 bases from J; junction bases left unmatched: 4. The CDR3, as DNA: TGCAGCGTTGAGGGGACTAGCGGGAGGCAGAATGAGCAGTTCTTC. Protein: CSVEGTSGRQNEQFF.

The rearrangement joins TRBV27 to TRBJ2-1; 7 nucleotides match TRBD1. The CDR3 spans 14 residues. Germline-derived CDR1 and CDR2 are MNHEY and SMNVEV (reference sequence). After removal of 6 bases from V and 5 bases from J, the junction contained 7 bases not matched to a gene. As DNA, the CDR3 is TGTGCCAGCAGGCGCCCACAGGGGAACAATGAGCAGTTCTTC. As protein: CASRRPQGNNEQFF.

This clonotype appeared once. This chain joins TRBV4-3 and TRBJ2-2; 9 bases fit TRBD1. Trimming took 4 bases from V and 1 from J; bases not matched to a gene: 16. CDR3 size: 20 residues. Germline V gene lookup returns CDR1 LGHNA and CDR2 YSLEER. Here the CDR3 reads CASSRAWGPGQGRNTGELFF. The CDR3 DNA reads TGCGCCAGCAGCCGAGCATGGGGTCCGGGACAGGGAAGGAACACCGGGGAGCTGTTTTTT.

This clonotype was seen only once. This chain connects TRBV30 to TRBJ2-3; 7 bases agree with TRBD1. The CDR3 covers 13 residues. Losses at the gene ends were 0 bases for V and 5 bases for J; bases not matched to a gene: 2. CDR1 and CDR2 from the germline V gene are GTSNPN and SVGIG (reference sequence). The DNA for the CDR3 is TGTGCCTGGAGTGTAACAGGGGTAGATACGCAGTATTTT. Amino acid sequence: CAWSVTGVDTQYF.

The V call is TRBV12-3 or TRBV12-4, the J call TRBJ2-2; D uncertain. The CDR3 is made up of 12 amino acids. V lost 6 bases to trimming and J lost 6 bases, with 8 bases between them. In nucleotides, the CDR3 is TGTGCCAGCAGATTTACCTCCGGGGAGCTGTTTTTT. Encoded protein: CASRFTSGELFF.

This clonotype was seen only once. V is TRBV28 and J is TRBJ2-1; 7 bases line up with TRBD2. CDR3 size: 14 residues. Germline V gene lookup returns CDR1 MDHEN and CDR2 SYDVKM. V lost 3 bases and J lost 7; bases outside the gene matches: 6. The CDR3 nucleotides read TGTGCCAGCAGTTTCCGGCGGGAGTGGAATGAGCAGTTCTTC. This codes for CASSFRREWNEQFF.

This sequence joins TRBV20-1 and TRBJ2-5; perhaps TRBD2 as D (6 bases). The CDR3 length is 12 residues. V lost 5 bases and J lost 3, with 10 bases in between. Germline values: CDR1 DFQATT, CDR2 SNEGSKA (reference sequence). The chain's CDR3 is CSASGLEETQYF. In nucleotides, the CDR3 is TGCAGTGCTTCGGGACTTGAAGAGACCCAGTACTTC.

The J gene is TRBJ1-2, the V gene TRBV28; D gene ambiguous. The V gene lost 1 base and the J gene lost 3 bases, with 18 bases spanning the gap. This CDR3 has 17 residues. In germline, CDR1 is MDHEN, CDR2 SYDVKM. CDR3 nucleotide sequence: TGTGCCAGCAGTTTATACGCCGACCCCCTTGGAGACTATGGCTACACCTTC. The encoded protein is CASSLYADPLGDYGYTF.

The chain couples TRBV27 to TRBJ2-3; a possible D gene is TRBD1 (6 bases). Looked up from germline, CDR1 is MNHEY and CDR2 is SMNVEV (reference sequence). The germline V and J ends were trimmed by 10 bases and 2 bases, with 13 bases remaining between them. The CDR3 spans 13 residues. The CDR3 loop reads CATKTGLTDTQYF. The CDR3 DNA is TGTGCCACCAAGACAGGACTCACAGATACGCAGTATTTT.

This chain joins TRBV7-2 and TRBJ1-1; 8 bases align to TRBD1. The CDR3 runs 12 residues. V dropped 4 bases and J dropped 11; count of bases not matched to a gene: 6. From germline, CDR1 is SGHTA and CDR2 FQGNSA. CDR3: CASSYQTGEAFF. The CDR3 DNA follows: TGTGCCAGCAGCTATCAGACAGGGGAGGCTTTCTTT.

The CDR3 DNA follows: TGTGCCACCAGTGATGGTCAAAGCAATCAGCCCCAGCATTTT. Its protein product is CATSDGQSNQPQHF. The chain recombines TRBV24-1 with TRBJ1-5; no definite D call. V was pared by 3 bases and J by 1 base, with 6 bases between. The germline CDR1 and CDR2 sequences are KGHDR and SFDVKD. CDR3 length equals 14 residues.

CDR3 amino acids: CSALGRASYNEQFF. The CDR3 nucleotides read TGCAGCGCCCTCGGCAGGGCGTCCTACAATGAGCAGTTCTTC. The V call is TRBV29-1, the J call TRBJ2-1; D might be TRBD1 (5 bases). V lost 7 bases, J lost 1 base, and 14 bases lay in between. Germline CDR1 SQVTM, CDR2 ANQGSEA. CDR3 length equals 14 residues.

The chain has TRBV28 and TRBJ2-7; no clear D gene. Trimming stripped 1 base from V and 4 bases from J, with 8 bases between. Germline lookup yields CDR1 MDHEN and CDR2 SYDVKM. CDR3 size: 13 residues. The CDR3 nucleotides read TGTGCCAGCAGTTTATCCCACAGTTACGAGCAGTACTTC. Amino acids: CASSLSHSYEQYF.

This rearrangement joins TRBV30 to TRBJ1-1; D uncertain. CDR3 length: 11 amino acids. Germline V gene lookup returns CDR1 GTSNPN and CDR2 SVGIG (reference sequence). Trimming left V 8 bases short and J 0 bases short, with 7 bases between. Written as DNA, the CDR3 is TGTGCCGGGGAGATGAACACTGAAGCTTTCTTT. Encoded protein: CAGEMNTEAFF.

This clonotype occurred once. This chain links TRBV6-2 or TRBV6-3 with TRBJ1-1, with TRBD1 as a possible D gene (5 bases). Germline-derived CDR1 and CDR2 are MNHEY and SVGEGT. This CDR3 region has 15 residues. V dropped 0 bases and J dropped 4 bases, with 12 bases sitting between them. This CDR3 is CASSYSQGIGTEAFF. DNA of the CDR3: TGTGCCAGCAGTTACTCGCAGGGTATAGGCACTGAAGCTTTCTTT.

This clonotype appeared a single time. This chain uses TRBV19 with TRBJ2-7; 10 bases agree with TRBD2. In germline, CDR1 is LNHDA, CDR2 SQIVND (reference sequence). Unmatched junction bases numbered 5, after V lost 6 bases and J lost 3 bases. The CDR3 length is 14 residues. The CDR3 spells CASSEGLANYEQYF. The DNA of the CDR3 is TGTGCCAGTAGCGAGGGACTAGCGAACTACGAGCAGTACTTC. Complete variable domain (other parts from reference TRBV19 and TRBJ2-7): DGGITQSPKYLFRKEGQNVTLSCEQNLNHDAMYWYRQDPGQGLRLIYYSQIVNDFQKGDIAEGYSVSREKKESFPLTVTSAQKNPTAFYLCASSEGLANYEQYFGPGTRLTVT.

The genes are TRBV9 and TRBJ2-6; 8 bases agree with TRBD2. V lost 3 bases, J lost 0 bases, and 14 bases stayed unmatched. The CDR3 length is 20 residues. Germline lookup yields CDR1 SGDLS and CDR2 YYNGEE. CDR3 residues: CASSAPREGPNPSGANVLTF. DNA of the CDR3: TGTGCCAGCAGCGCCCCCCGGGAGGGCCCAAACCCCTCTGGGGCCAACGTCCTGACTTTC.

This clonotype was recorded only once. This chain connects TRBV27 to TRBJ1-1; weak D call: TRBD1 (6 bases). Germline CDR1 reads MNHEY; CDR2 reads SMNVEV (reference sequence). There are 15 residues in the CDR3. V was cut by 3 bases and J by 5 bases, with 16 bases left in between. CDR3 DNA: TGTGCCAGCAGTTTTCTCGCAGGGGCTTTGACTGAAGCTTTCTTT. This encodes CASSFLAGALTEAFF.

The V and J genes are TRBV29-1 and TRBJ1-1, with D maybe TRBD1 (6 bases). The CDR3 runs 12 residues. CDR1 SQVTM and CDR2 ANQGSEA come from the germline V gene. With 4 bases removed from V and 3 bases from J, the gap between germline ends came to 9 bases. CDR3 protein: CSVGQEYTEAFF. The CDR3 DNA sequence: TGCAGCGTTGGACAGGAGTACACTGAAGCTTTCTTT.

This chain links TRBV20-1 with TRBJ2-7; a possible D gene is TRBD2 (6 bases). The V gene lost 3 bases and the J gene lost 4 bases, with 22 bases spanning the gap. This CDR3 is built from 16 residues. Per the germline V gene, CDR1 is DFQATT and CDR2 is SNEGSKA (reference sequence). The CDR3 DNA reads as TGCAGTGCTAGGGACATTTTTTTGGCCGGGGGTTACGAGCAGTACTTC. Its translation: CSARDIFLAGGYEQYF.

This chain joins TRBV18 and TRBJ2-1; 7 nucleotides match TRBD2. J was trimmed by 2 bases and V by 0 bases; bases with no gene match: 4. The CDR3 sequence is 16 residues long. From germline, CDR1 is KGHSH and CDR2 LQKENI. The CDR3 nucleotides read TGTGCCAGCTCACCACCTGGGCGGGAGCCCTACAATGAGCAGTTCTTC. This codes for CASSPPGREPYNEQFF.

This clonotype was counted once. The CDR3 region is CASSYTGQLEQFF. DNA of the CDR3: TGTGCCAGCAGTTACACGGGACAGCTTGAGCAGTTCTTC. The chain has TRBV27 and TRBJ2-1; 7 nucleotides match TRBD1. The germline gives CDR1 MNHEY, CDR2 SMNVEV (reference sequence). This CDR3 is built from 13 residues. The trim removed 4 bases at V and 9 bases at J, leaving 6 bases unmatched.

The count of this clonotype is one. The chain joins TRBV20-1 to TRBJ2-7, with 9 positions matching TRBD1. Per germline, CDR1 DFQATT and CDR2 SNEGSKA (reference sequence). The V and J ends lost 0 bases and 3 bases, in that order; junction bases with no gene match: 3. The CDR3 covers 14 residues. The CDR3 region is CSARDDRGSYEQYF. In DNA, the CDR3 is TGCAGTGCTAGAGATGACAGGGGGAGCTACGAGCAGTACTTC.

The V gene is TRBV27, the J gene TRBJ2-7, with 8 bases matching TRBD1. The CDR3 runs to 14 residues. Germline-derived CDR1 and CDR2 are MNHEY and SMNVEV (reference sequence). The V segment lost 6 bases and the J segment 2 bases; nucleotides outside the gene matches: 6. CDR3 loop: CASRDRGITYEQYF. CDR3 nucleotides: TGTGCCAGCAGAGACAGGGGAATAACCTACGAGCAGTACTTC.

The chain carries TRBV18 and TRBJ2-5; perhaps TRBD2 as D (5 bases). Trimming left V 2 bases short and J 2 bases short, with 9 bases between. CDR3 length: 14 residues. CDR1 and CDR2 (germline): KGHSH, LQKENI. The CDR3 is CASSPFRRQETQYF. CDR3 coding DNA: TGTGCCAGCTCACCATTTAGGAGGCAAGAGACCCAGTACTTC.